The clone carrying this T cell receptor beta chain has a handful of counts. Original handling: How many nucleated cells were present was estimated from reference gene primer amplification. This table comes from immunoSEQ multiplex PCR, and its TCRdb copy is limited to in-frame clones, with some not included. The DNA gave D and trimming, while V, J and clone size come from that table. The data show approximately 280,000 clones, with around nine tenths seen just once and approximately 4.2% held by the top ten. This sample stems from a study of blood T cell repertoires in COVID-19. Overall study: Donors in the United States, Italy and Spain gave samples during acute or convalescent COVID-19. The analysed material was cDNA or gDNA that came from T cells, B-cell-depleted T cells, or PBMCs.

CDR3 length: 15 residues. Germline CDR1 SGHRS, CDR2 YFSETQ. J was trimmed by 4 bases and V by 6 bases; bases with no gene match: 5. Sequencing was done on a sample of peripheral blood. V gene TRBV5-1 combines with J gene TRBJ1-6; 9 nucleotides agree with TRBD1. The receptor's source is a middle-aged man with acute or convalescent COVID-19. CDR3 residues: CASKPGTGYNSPLHF. The CDR3 DNA is TGCGCCAGCAAACCCGGGACAGGGTATAATTCACCCCTCCACTTT.